Below are 26 T cell receptor beta chains sequenced from a single sample in a study of T-cell reconstitution after alpha-beta-depleted transplantation in children. This sample's TCRbeta library carried unique molecular identifier barcodes. TCRdb re-derived calls from the PCR reads in MiXCR, one entry per CDR3 protein. Altogether fewer than 250,000 distinct CDR3 sequences are present, approximately 15% being singletons, with the ten largest covering around 45%. Sequencing was performed on PBMCs, mostly from graft donor cells, taken 360 days after TCRalphabeta/CD19-depleted stem cell transplant. These receptors all come from a male patient aged 2 to 10 who had a stem cell transplant for acute lymphoblastic leukemia, so the T cells may come from the graft donor.

The chain has TRBV11-2 and TRBJ2-2; no firm D call. The germline gives CDR1 SGHAT, CDR2 FQNNGV. V gave up 5 bases and J gave up 9 bases, with 13 bases separating them. The CDR3 extends over 13 amino acids. DNA of the CDR3: TGTGCCAGCAGCCCCCTTACCAGTAGGGAGCTGTTTTTT. Translated: CASSPLTSRELFF.

This clonotype has at least ten counts. The chain links TRBV7-2 to TRBJ2-7; tentative D call: TRBD2 (6 bases). Deletions cut 5 bases from V and 2 bases from J, with 13 bases between. Germline-derived CDR1 and CDR2 are SGHTA and FQGNSA. The CDR3 contains 14 residues. The CDR3 loop is CASSRERLAYEQYF. The CDR3, as DNA: TGTGCCAGCAGCCGTGAGCGACTAGCCTACGAGCAGTACTTC.

This clonotype was recorded a few times. The rearrangement uses TRBV24-1 and TRBJ2-1; 12 bases map to TRBD2. Germline V gene data show CDR1 as KGHDR and CDR2 as SFDVKD. V lost 5 bases to trimming and J lost 8 bases; unmatched junction nucleotides: 3. The CDR3 covers 14 residues. CDR3 amino acids: CATSASGGDHEQFF. The CDR3 DNA follows: TGTGCCACCAGTGCTAGCGGGGGGGACCATGAGCAGTTCTTC.

This clonotype was recorded a few times. The chain carries TRBV4-3 and TRBJ2-7; unclear D gene. The CDR3 runs 13 residues. V was pared by 1 base and J by 3 bases, with 7 bases between. Germline values: CDR1 LGHNA, CDR2 YSLEER. In DNA, the CDR3 is TGCGCCAGCAGCCAAGCTGTGAGCTACGAGCAGTACTTC. As protein: CASSQAVSYEQYF.

The chain recombines TRBV5-1 with TRBJ2-6; D is undetermined. Deletions cut 1 base from V and 0 bases from J, with 8 bases between. The CDR3 length is 16 residues. In germline, CDR1 is SGHRS, CDR2 YFSETQ. The CDR3 protein is CASSLMSFSGANVLTF. DNA of the CDR3: TGCGCCAGCAGCTTGATGTCCTTCTCTGGGGCCAACGTCCTGACTTTC.

The CDR3 DNA sequence: TGTGCCAGCAGGGAGGAGAGGAGAATTACCGGGGAGCTGTTTTTT. The encoded protein is CASREERRITGELFF. This chain joins TRBV11-2 and TRBJ2-2; D is possibly TRBD2 (5 bases). The CDR3 has 15 residues. Germline assignment: CDR1 SGHAT and CDR2 FQNNGV. Trimming took 6 bases from V and 5 from J, leaving 16 bases between them.

This clonotype is a singleton in its sample. The V and J genes are TRBV6-2 or TRBV6-3 and TRBJ2-7, with D perhaps matching TRBD1 or TRBD2 (6 bases each). This CDR3 spans 15 amino acids. Germline-derived CDR1 and CDR2 are MNHEY and SVGEGT. Trimming removed 0 bases from V and 2 bases from J, with 11 bases in between. The CDR3 region has the DNA TGTGCCAGCAGTTACTCGGAGGGGGATCCCTACGAGCAGTACTTC. It encodes CASSYSEGDPYEQYF.

This clonotype was counted only a few times. This chain joins TRBV28 and TRBJ2-3; D not resolved. There are 15 residues in the CDR3. Trimming left V 5 bases short and J 1 base short, with 13 bases between. CDR1 and CDR2 (germline): MDHEN, SYDVKM. The CDR3 spells CASSPQVLGTDTQYF. The CDR3 DNA reads as TGTGCCAGCAGTCCCCAGGTACTCGGCACAGATACGCAGTATTTT.

The chain recombines TRBV11-2 with TRBJ2-2, with D possibly TRBD2 on 6 matching bases. The CDR3 length is 17 residues. From germline, CDR1 is SGHAT and CDR2 FQNNGV. V was clipped by 2 bases and J by 4 bases, with 17 bases between them. CDR3 nucleotides: TGTGCCAGCAGCTTATCCACGGCGCGGCGGGGCACCGGGGAGCTGTTTTTT. Its translation: CASSLSTARRGTGELFF. Full variable domain (outside the CDR3, taken from reference TRBV11-2 and TRBJ2-2): EAGVAQSPRYKIIEKRQSVAFWCNPISGHATLYWYQQILGQGPKLLIQFQNNGVVDDSQLPKDRFSAERLKGVDSTLKIQPAKLEDSAVYLCASSLSTARRGTGELFFGEGSRLTVL.

At least ten counts were recorded for this clonotype. The rearrangement joins TRBV18 to TRBJ2-1, with TRBD1 matching 7 bases. This CDR3 region has 19 residues. The germline V gene has CDR1 KGHSH and CDR2 LQKENI. The trim removed 4 bases at V and 3 bases at J, leaving 18 bases unmatched. CDR3 in amino acids: CASSRKPPDRTRHYNEQFF. The CDR3 DNA reads TGTGCCAGCTCACGAAAACCCCCGGACAGGACCAGGCACTACAATGAGCAGTTCTTC.

This clonotype came up a few times. The chain uses TRBV7-6 and TRBJ2-1; TRBD2 matches at 12 bases. The CDR3 extends over 19 amino acids. Looked up from germline, CDR1 is SGHVS and CDR2 is FNYEAQ. After removal of 1 base from V and 0 bases from J, the junction contained 7 bases not matched to a gene. The CDR3 spells CASSLELAGGPFSYNEQFF. As DNA, the CDR3 is TGTGCCAGCAGCTTAGAGCTAGCGGGGGGGCCCTTCTCCTACAATGAGCAGTTCTTC.

This chain links TRBV12-3 or TRBV12-4 with TRBJ2-7; the D is unclear. The ends were cut back, 3 bases at V and 3 bases at J, with 9 bases in the middle. This CDR3 is 13 amino acids long. CDR3 protein: CASSFLGNYEQYF. CDR3 sequence (DNA): TGTGCCAGCAGTTTTTTGGGGAACTACGAGCAGTACTTC.

This clonotype was seen a few times. The rearrangement links TRBV3-1 to TRBJ1-3; D remains ambiguous. Germline CDR1 is LGHDT and CDR2 is YNNKEL (reference sequence). Trimming removed 0 bases from V and 0 bases from J, with 6 bases in between. This CDR3 region has 15 residues. CDR3 sequence (DNA): TGTGCCAGCAGCCAAGATCCGTTCTCTGGAAACACCATATATTTT. This codes for CASSQDPFSGNTIYF.

The rearrangement joins TRBV7-2 to TRBJ2-7; TRBD2 matches at 9 bases. The ends lost 5 bases at V and 3 bases at J; junction bases unmatched: 5. CDR1 and CDR2 from the germline V gene are SGHTA and FQGNSA. This CDR3 spans 14 amino acids. The CDR3 region is CASSLGLARYEQYF. The CDR3 DNA sequence: TGTGCCAGCAGCCTTGGACTAGCGCGCTACGAGCAGTACTTC.

The chain employs TRBV25-1 and TRBJ1-6; D is uncertain. Germline CDR1 and CDR2: MGHDK and SYGVNS. V lost 6 bases and J lost 10, with 13 bases in between. The CDR3 runs 13 residues. Written as DNA, the CDR3 is TGTGCCAGCAGCGATGGCGTGGGGTCACCCCTCCACTTT. The encoded protein is CASSDGVGSPLHF.

The V gene is TRBV6-2 or TRBV6-3, the J gene TRBJ1-1, with D unclear. The CDR3 sequence is 17 residues long. The germline gives CDR1 MNHEY, CDR2 SVGEGT. With 5 bases removed from V and 1 base from J, the gap between germline ends came to 20 bases. CDR3 nucleotide sequence: TGTGCCAGCAGTCCCGGGGTATGGTATCGCGGGAACACTGAAGCTTTCTTT. This translates into CASSPGVWYRGNTEAFF.

This clonotype showed up just a few times. This rearrangement joins TRBV7-8 to TRBJ1-5; no definite D call. The CDR3 extends over 14 amino acids. Germline assignment: CDR1 SGHVS and CDR2 FQNEAQ. V was trimmed by 0 bases and J by 3 bases, leaving 6 bases between them. The CDR3 loop is CASSLALVNQPQHF. In DNA form, the CDR3 reads TGTGCCAGCAGCTTAGCGTTGGTCAATCAGCCCCAGCATTTT.

The rearrangement uses TRBV3-1 and TRBJ2-1; a weak D match, TRBD1 (5 bases). The CDR3 has 16 residues. Trimming left V 6 bases short and J 6 bases short, with 21 bases between. Germline V lookup: CDR1 LGHDT, CDR2 YNNKEL (reference sequence). The CDR3 is CASSRAQGFWVNEQFF. Here the CDR3 DNA reads TGTGCCAGCAGTAGAGCTCAGGGTTTCTGGGTCAATGAGCAGTTCTTC.

The genes are TRBV5-1 and TRBJ1-2; D possibly corresponds to TRBD1 (5 bases). CDR1 is SGHRS, CDR2 YFSETQ, per germline. Trimming removed 0 bases from V and 7 bases from J, with 10 bases in between. The CDR3 covers 13 residues. The CDR3 DNA follows: TGCGCCAGCAGCTTGGAGACAGCTCTTGGCTACACCTTC. Its protein product is CASSLETALGYTF.

V and J are TRBV13 and TRBJ2-5; D is unresolved. The V end was cut by 5 bases, the J end by 8 bases, with 9 bases between. CDR3 size: 11 residues. CDR1 is PRHDT and CDR2 is FYEKMQ in the germline V gene (reference sequence). The CDR3 loop reads CASSTQYTQYF. Written as DNA, the CDR3 is TGTGCCAGCAGCACCCAGTATACCCAGTACTTC.

The chain recombines TRBV7-9 with TRBJ2-1, with D perhaps matching TRBD2 (6 bases). This CDR3 is built from 11 residues. The germline gives CDR1 SEHNR, CDR2 FQNEAQ (reference sequence). The CDR3 sequence is CTWRGFNEQFF. CDR3 in DNA: TGTACTTGGCGGGGATTCAATGAGCAGTTCTTC.

This clonotype was detected only a few times. This rearrangement joins TRBV15 to TRBJ2-7, with D possibly matching TRBD1 (5 bases). Germline-derived CDR1 and CDR2 are LNHNV and YYDKDF (reference sequence). Trimming removed 7 bases at V and 2 bases at J, with 12 bases between. The CDR3 is 13 amino acids. CDR3 sequence (DNA): TGTGCCACCACCGCTCCGGACACCTACGAGCAGTACTTC. Translated: CATTAPDTYEQYF.

This clonotype was observed a handful of times. The chain carries TRBV12-3 or TRBV12-4 and TRBJ2-3; D is unclear. The CDR3 loop spans 13 amino acids. Trimming stripped 5 bases from V and 3 bases from J, with 9 bases between. The CDR3 coding sequence is TGTGCCAGCAGTGATTATATTACAGATACGCAGTATTTT. Translation gives CASSDYITDTQYF.

Remarks on this clonotype: As the CDR3 is not closed by the conserved phenylalanine or tryptophan, this likely results from a read error. This chain links TRBV20-1 with TRBJ1-4; D not certain. There are 13 residues in the CDR3. In germline, CDR1 is DFQATT, CDR2 SNEGSKA (reference sequence). The V and J ends lost 5 bases and 2 bases respectively, with 9 bases between them. CDR3 loop: CSAVQRTNEKLFY. The CDR3 bases are TGCAGTGCTGTACAGCGGACTAATGAAAAACTGTTTTAT.

This clonotype has more than one count but fewer than ten. The chain has TRBV7-9 and TRBJ2-5; TRBD1 agrees at 7 bases. The J segment lost 2 bases and the V segment lost 5 bases, leaving 11 bases of the junction unmatched. The CDR3 spans 16 residues. Germline V CDR1 and CDR2: SEHNR, FQNEAQ (reference sequence). The CDR3 protein is CASSQRNRTGQETQYF. The CDR3 nucleotides read TGTGCCAGCAGCCAACGAAACAGGACAGGTCAAGAGACCCAGTACTTC.

At least ten counts were recorded for this clonotype. The chain carries TRBV24-1 and TRBJ1-5; D remains ambiguous. The germline CDR1 and CDR2 sequences are KGHDR and SFDVKD. Trimming took off 5 bases at V and 3 bases at J, with 13 bases between the two ends. CDR3 length: 15 residues. CDR3 sequence (DNA): TGTGCCACCAGTGGTCGAATGGAACACAATCAGCCCCAGCATTTT. Its protein product is CATSGRMEHNQPQHF.